These 10 T cell receptor beta chains were sequenced from one sample in a study of T cells in Graves' hyperthyroidism and ophthalmopathy. Amplification of TCR beta CDR3 regions was performed using RNA transcripts as template. HTBI primers were used for first-round RT-PCR of the TCR CDR3. TCRdb analysed the multiplex PCR reads with MiXCR anew, one entry per CDR3 protein. The table has roughly 500,000 distinct CDR3 sequences, about 22% seen once. Material: blood. Receptor source: an older woman with Graves' ophthalmopathy.

The rearrangement links TRBV20-1 to TRBJ1-4; 7 bases map to TRBD1. The CDR3 has 16 amino acids. Germline V gene lookup returns CDR1 DFQATT and CDR2 SNEGSKA (reference sequence). The V gene end was trimmed by 6 bases and the J gene end by 0 bases; junction bases not matched to a gene: 10. CDR3 residues: CSAPGQGDATNEKLFF. The CDR3 DNA reads as TGCAGTGCCCCCGGTCAGGGGGATGCAACTAATGAAAAACTGTTTTTT.

The chain recombines TRBV28 with TRBJ2-5; D call uncertain. Germline-derived CDR1 and CDR2 are MDHEN and SYDVKM. With 6 bases removed from V and 5 bases from J, the gap between germline ends came to 16 bases. This CDR3 spans 14 amino acids. The CDR3 nucleotides read TGTGCCAGCAGCCTTCCAGGATTCTCGGAGACCCAGTACTTC. Translation gives CASSLPGFSETQYF.

The CDR3 region is CASSYSMVIMDEQYF. As DNA, the CDR3 is TGTGCCAGCAGTTACTCGATGGTCATAATGGACGAGCAGTACTTC. This chain links TRBV6-5 with TRBJ2-7; the D is unclear. The CDR3 loop spans 15 amino acids. With 0 bases removed from V and 5 bases from J, the gap between germline ends came to 14 bases. Germline V gene lookup returns CDR1 MNHEY and CDR2 SVGAGI.

This clonotype has only one observation. One base away lies a much larger clone, so this may be a sequencing read error. V and J are TRBV28 and TRBJ1-1, with unresolved D. The CDR3 runs 11 residues. The V gene lost 7 bases and the J gene lost 4 bases, with 7 bases spanning the gap. The germline V gene encodes CDR1 MDHEN and CDR2 SYDVKM. CDR3 coding DNA: TGTGCCAGCATGGAGAGCACTGAAGCTTTCTTT. This encodes CASMESTEAFF.

This clonotype was recorded many times. The chain couples TRBV2 to TRBJ1-2, with D possibly being TRBD1 (5 bases). The V gene's germline CDR1 is SNHLY and CDR2 FYNNEI. The CDR3 runs to 15 residues. Trimming removed 8 bases at V and 6 bases at J, with 22 bases between. The CDR3 loop is CASFYRDENVDGYTF. CDR3 nucleotides: TGTGCCAGCTTTTACCGGGACGAAAATGTGGATGGCTACACCTTC.

This clonotype occurred many times. The gene calls are TRBV7-8 and TRBJ2-1; D gene ambiguous. The germline V and J ends were trimmed by 5 bases and 3 bases, with 8 bases remaining between them. Per germline, CDR1 SGHVS and CDR2 FQNEAQ. The CDR3 extends over 13 amino acids. The CDR3 sequence: CASSPRIYNEQFF. For the CDR3, the DNA is TGTGCCAGCAGCCCAAGAATCTACAATGAGCAGTTCTTC. Full variable domain (remainder filled in from reference TRBV7-8 and TRBJ2-1): GAGVSQSPRYKVAKRGQDVALRCDPISGHVSLFWYQQALGQGPEFLTYFQNEAQLDKSGLPSDRFFAERPEGSVSTLKIQRTQQEDSAVYLCASSPRIYNEQFFGPGTRLTVL.

This clonotype was found many times. The chain has TRBV20-1 and TRBJ1-1; a possible D gene is TRBD1 (5 bases). Germline V gives CDR1 DFQATT, CDR2 SNEGSKA (reference sequence). With 4 bases removed from V and 5 bases from J, the gap between germline ends came to 20 bases. The CDR3 has 15 residues. The CDR3 DNA reads as TGCAGTGCTACAAATCCCCAGGGTTCGACGACTGAAGCTTTCTTT. Amino acid sequence: CSATNPQGSTTEAFF.

DNA for the CDR3: TGTGCCAGCAGTTTCTTCAGCTCCTACGAGCAGTACTTC. This encodes CASSFFSSYEQYF. J is TRBJ2-7 and V is TRBV28; D unclear. This CDR3 is 13 amino acids long. Germline V gene data show CDR1 as MDHEN and CDR2 as SYDVKM. Trimming pared 3 bases from V and 0 bases from J, leaving 6 bases between.

This clonotype turned up a few times. The chain is built from TRBV19 and TRBJ2-1; 10 bases agree with TRBD1. With V trimmed by 1 base and J by 3 bases, 12 bases remained unmatched. The CDR3 is made up of 19 amino acids. Germline-derived CDR1 and CDR2 are LNHDA and SQIVND (reference sequence). CDR3 amino acids: CASSIGLSPTGGIYNEQFF. The CDR3 DNA reads as TGTGCCAGTAGTATAGGCCTCAGCCCGACAGGGGGCATCTACAATGAGCAGTTCTTC.

The chain joins TRBV5-1 to TRBJ2-3, with no clear D. V was clipped by 4 bases and J by 5 bases, with 14 bases between them. The CDR3 has 14 residues. Germline loops: CDR1 SGHRS, CDR2 YFSETQ. The CDR3 sequence is CASSPPAQRDTQYF. The CDR3 DNA is TGCGCCAGCAGCCCCCCGGCCCAGAGAGATACGCAGTATTTT.